Below, 29 T cell receptor beta chains from the same sample are listed, as sequenced in a study of cytotoxic CD8 clonotypes in ibrutinib-treated CLL. Profiled with immunoSEQ multiplex PCR; TCRdb holds only in-frame clones, not every one. The sample holds some 150,000 clones, 70% to 80% seen once. The sequencing here drew on PBMCs, taken after 24 months of ibrutinib treatment. The receptors come from a human donor with chronic lymphocytic leukemia.

The V gene is TRBV10-3, the J gene TRBJ2-7; the match to TRBD2 covers 11 bases. In germline, CDR1 is ENHRY, CDR2 SYGVKD. CDR3 length equals 14 residues. With 7 bases clipped from V and 2 bases from J, the junction kept 4 bases outside the gene matches. CDR3 in DNA: TGTGCCATCACCAATAGCGGGAGGGCCTACGAGCAGTACTTC. Encoded protein: CAITNSGRAYEQYF.

This clone was picked up one time. V usage is TRBV5-1 and J usage is TRBJ2-3; D call uncertain. CDR3 length: 12 amino acids. Germline values: CDR1 SGHRS, CDR2 YFSETQ. V gave up 5 bases and J gave up 1 base, with 5 bases separating them. This CDR3 is CASRGGTDTQYF. The CDR3 DNA sequence: TGCGCCAGCAGGGGCGGCACAGATACGCAGTATTTT. The complete variable domain, with remaining parts taken from reference TRBV5-1 and TRBJ2-3, reads KAGVTQTPRYLIKTRGQQVTLSCSPISGHRSVSWYQQTPGQGLQFLFEYFSETQRNKGNFPGRFSGRQFSNSRSEMNVSTLELGDSALYLCASRGGTDTQYFGPGTRLTVL.

The chain employs TRBV9 and TRBJ2-3; 7 bases agree with TRBD2. The CDR3 is 15 amino acids. V lost 4 bases to trimming and J lost 3 bases; unmatched junction nucleotides: 8. The germline V gene has CDR1 SGDLS and CDR2 YYNGEE. The CDR3, as DNA: TGTGCCAGCAGCCCGGGAAGCGGGGAGACAGATACGCAGTATTTT. It translates to CASSPGSGETDTQYF.

The chain combines TRBV9 with TRBJ2-7; TRBD2 matches 7 bases. Germline values: CDR1 SGDLS, CDR2 YYNGEE. This CDR3 is built from 14 residues. V lost 3 bases, J lost 0 bases, and 3 bases stayed unmatched. This chain's CDR3 is CASSGREASYEQYF. As DNA, the CDR3 is TGTGCCAGCAGCGGCCGGGAGGCCTCCTACGAGCAGTACTTC.

Points on this clone: Other DNA sequences in the sample encode the same CDR3. The chain joins TRBV28 to TRBJ1-2; weak D call: TRBD1 (5 bases). This CDR3 comprises 12 residues. Germline CDR1 is MDHEN and CDR2 is SYDVKM. V was clipped by 2 bases and J by 5 bases, with 6 bases between them. Here the CDR3 DNA reads TGTGCCAGCAGTTTAGGGGGTTATGGCTACACCTTC. Amino acids: CASSLGGYGYTF.

CDR3 protein: CAWRPNQNYGYTF. The CDR3 nucleotides read TGTGCCTGGAGGCCGAACCAGAACTATGGCTACACCTTC. V gene TRBV30 combines with J gene TRBJ1-2; D unresolved. Germline lookup yields CDR1 GTSNPN and CDR2 SVGIG (reference sequence). Deletions cut 3 bases from V and 2 bases from J, with 10 bases between. The CDR3 is made up of 13 amino acids.

The chain employs TRBV28 and TRBJ2-7; no reliable D call. CDR1 and CDR2 (germline): MDHEN, SYDVKM. The V end was cut by 6 bases, the J end by 7 bases, with 10 bases between. CDR3 size: 11 residues. This chain's CDR3 is CASRKLGEQYF. The CDR3 coding sequence is TGTGCCAGCAGGAAACTGGGGGAGCAGTACTTC.

This clone was found once. The V and J genes are TRBV9 and TRBJ2-1; D unclear. The ends were cut back, 0 bases at V and 9 bases at J, with 16 bases in the middle. The CDR3 is made up of 15 amino acids. Germline CDR1 and CDR2: SGDLS and YYNGEE. Here the CDR3 DNA reads TGTGCCAGCAGCGTAGCCGGCGTTAGGGTCACTGAGCAGTTCTTC. It codes for CASSVAGVRVTEQFF. Full variable domain (outside the CDR3, taken from reference TRBV9 and TRBJ2-1): DSGVTQTPKHLITATGQRVTLRCSPRSGDLSVYWYQQSLDQGLQFLIQYYNGEERAKGNILERFSAQQFPDLHSELNLSSLELGDSALYFCASSVAGVRVTEQFFGPGTRLTVL.

The genes are TRBV19 and TRBJ1-4, with 8 nucleotides matching TRBD1. V lost 2 bases, J lost 8 bases, and 4 bases stayed unmatched. From germline, CDR1 is LNHDA and CDR2 SQIVND (reference sequence). This CDR3 region has 14 residues. The CDR3 DNA reads as TGTGCCAGTAGTATACAGGGACAGGTGGAAAAACTGTTTTTT. Translated: CASSIQGQVEKLFF.

This sequence joins TRBV30 and TRBJ1-2; D may be TRBD1 (5 bases). Trimming shortened V by 2 bases and J by 4 bases, and 17 bases separated the two germline ends. The germline gives CDR1 GTSNPN, CDR2 SVGIG (reference sequence). The CDR3 has 15 residues. CDR3 protein: CAWSPSDRTAYGYTF. CDR3 bases: TGTGCCTGGAGTCCCTCTGACAGAACGGCCTATGGCTACACCTTC.

This rearrangement joins TRBV6-5 to TRBJ2-7, with D uncertain. CDR1 is MNHEY, CDR2 SVGAGI, per germline. Trimming stripped 0 bases from V and 2 bases from J, with 5 bases between. The CDR3 consists of 13 residues. In DNA, the CDR3 is TGTGCCAGCAGTTACTCATTGGCCTACGAGCAGTACTTC. Translation: CASSYSLAYEQYF.

In its sample, this clone was seen many times. The chain carries TRBV5-6 and TRBJ1-2, with unresolved D. Germline CDR1 reads SGHDT; CDR2 reads YYEEEE. The CDR3 length is 15 residues. V was clipped by 0 bases and J by 5 bases, with 14 bases between them. CDR3 DNA: TGTGCCAGCAGCTTGGTTCTTGGCGGACTTTATGGCTACACCTTC. Translating gives CASSLVLGGLYGYTF. The full variable domain, in which reference TRBV5-6 and TRBJ1-2 provide the parts outside the CDR3, is DAGVTQSPTHLIKTRGQQVTLRCSPKSGHDTVSWYQQALGQGPQFIFQYYEEEERQRGNFPDRFSGHQFPNYSSELNVNALLLGDSALYLCASSLVLGGLYGYTFGSGTRLTVV.

V usage is TRBV18 and J usage is TRBJ1-1, with D possibly TRBD1 on 6 matching bases. This CDR3 comprises 15 residues. V was clipped by 1 base and J by 2 bases, with 11 bases between them. CDR1 is KGHSH, CDR2 LQKENI, per germline. The CDR3 region is CASSPRRDTNTEAFF. The CDR3 nucleotides are TGTGCCAGCTCACCACGACGGGACACCAACACTGAAGCTTTCTTT.

This chain joins TRBV6-6 and TRBJ2-7; TRBD1 agrees at 9 bases. The junction had 6 bases not matched to a gene; V was cut back by 6 bases and J by 0 bases. The germline V gene encodes CDR1 MNHNY and CDR2 SVGAGI (reference sequence). The CDR3 sequence is 15 residues long. The CDR3: CASRTRDRDSYEQYF. CDR3 DNA: TGTGCCAGCAGAACCCGGGACAGGGACTCCTACGAGCAGTACTTC.

The J gene is TRBJ1-3, the V gene TRBV18; 10 nucleotides align to TRBD1. CDR1 and CDR2 from the germline V gene are KGHSH and LQKENI. The trim removed 0 bases at V and 6 bases at J, leaving 5 bases unmatched. This CDR3 contains 16 residues. The CDR3 sequence: CASSPPGQGWPNTIYF. For the CDR3, the DNA is TGTGCCAGCTCACCACCGGGACAGGGGTGGCCAAACACCATATATTTT.

This clone was found a few times. The V and J genes are TRBV10-3 and TRBJ2-7, with D perhaps TRBD2 (6 bases). CDR3 length: 14 amino acids. Trimming removed 0 bases at V and 2 bases at J, with 8 bases between. The germline V gene has CDR1 ENHRY and CDR2 SYGVKD. The CDR3 bases are TGTGCCATCAGTGAGTCGACGGGAGCCTACGAGCAGTACTTC. Its translation is CAISESTGAYEQYF.

The gene calls are TRBV5-1 and TRBJ2-7; D gene uncertain. There are 11 residues in the CDR3. The V end was cut by 0 bases, the J end by 6 bases, with 4 bases between. Germline V gene data show CDR1 as SGHRS and CDR2 as YFSETQ. The CDR3 protein is CASSLETEQYF. The CDR3 coding sequence is TGCGCCAGCAGCTTGGAGACCGAGCAGTACTTC.

The genes are TRBV5-1 and TRBJ2-3; D is unresolved. Trimming stripped 6 bases from V and 7 bases from J, with 12 bases between. Germline V gene data show CDR1 as SGHRS and CDR2 as YFSETQ. The CDR3 runs 12 residues. Written as DNA, the CDR3 is TGCGCCAGCACCCAGCCTCCAAATACGCAGTATTTT. It yields the protein CASTQPPNTQYF.

The chain employs TRBV7-9 and TRBJ1-4; D remains unclear. CDR1 is SEHNR and CDR2 is FQNEAQ in the germline V gene (reference sequence). This CDR3 comprises 14 residues. Trimming removed 5 bases from V and 8 bases from J, with 15 bases in between. The CDR3 DNA is TGTGCCAGCAGCCGATATACGACCGGGGAAAAACTGTTTTTT. Encoded protein: CASSRYTTGEKLFF.

This chain connects TRBV4-3 to TRBJ2-4; D is ambiguous. Per germline, CDR1 LGHNA and CDR2 YSLEER. The CDR3 extends over 14 amino acids. V was trimmed by 0 bases and J by 8 bases, leaving 11 bases between them. The DNA of the CDR3 is TGCGCCAGCAGCCAAGACCTATTAAATGACATTCAGTACTTC. This codes for CASSQDLLNDIQYF.

The chain couples TRBV30 to TRBJ2-1; TRBD1 agrees at 9 bases. Germline lookup yields CDR1 GTSNPN and CDR2 SVGIG (reference sequence). The CDR3 length is 15 residues. V shed 2 bases and J 7 bases; nucleotides not matched to a gene: 9. CDR3 residues: CAWSRGGTGYNEQFF. The CDR3 bases are TGTGCCTGGAGTCGTGGGGGGACAGGGTATAATGAGCAGTTCTTC.

Only a few counts were recorded for this clone. The chain uses TRBV15 and TRBJ1-4; TRBD1 is a possible D gene (6 bases). The ends were cut back, 9 bases at V and 5 bases at J, with 13 bases in the middle. This CDR3 contains 13 residues. The V gene's germline CDR1 is LNHNV and CDR2 YYDKDF (reference sequence). CDR3 loop: CATITGKNEKLFF. CDR3 nucleotide sequence: TGTGCCACAATAACAGGGAAAAATGAAAAACTGTTTTTT.

The J gene is TRBJ2-3, the V gene TRBV27; the D call may be TRBD1 or TRBD2 (5 bases each). V shed 0 bases and J shed 2 bases, with 6 bases lying between them. Germline V gene lookup returns CDR1 MNHEY and CDR2 SMNVEV (reference sequence). This CDR3 region has 14 residues. The CDR3 sequence is CASSLSGDTDTQYF. In DNA form, the CDR3 reads TGTGCCAGCAGTTTATCGGGGGACACAGATACGCAGTATTTT.

This chain connects TRBV28 to TRBJ1-5, with TRBD1 matching over 8 bases. The germline CDR1 and CDR2 sequences are MDHEN and SYDVKM. The CDR3 is 18 amino acids. J lost 7 bases, V lost 6 bases, and 20 bases had no gene match. The CDR3 region has the DNA TGTGCCAGCAGCCAAGGGACAGGCGGGACCACATGGAACCAGCCCCAGCATTTT. Amino acid sequence: CASSQGTGGTTWNQPQHF.

The chain has TRBV7-9 and TRBJ2-1; 9 bases map to TRBD2. CDR1 and CDR2 (germline): SEHNR, FQNEAQ (reference sequence). V was pared by 5 bases and J by 8 bases, with 10 bases of the junction left unmatched. The CDR3 extends over 15 amino acids. This CDR3 is CASSLGSGRSDEQFF. The CDR3, as DNA: TGTGCCAGCAGCCTAGGGAGCGGGAGGTCTGATGAGCAGTTCTTC.

The rearrangement links TRBV7-2 to TRBJ2-1; 8 nucleotides align to TRBD2. V was clipped by 1 base and J by 3 bases; unmatched bases: 5. This CDR3 has 16 residues. From germline, CDR1 is SGHTA and CDR2 FQGNSA. The CDR3 coding sequence is TGTGCCAGCAGCTTAGGGGCTAGCGGGCACTACAATGAGCAGTTCTTC. Translated, it gives CASSLGASGHYNEQFF.

Sample share makes this clone medium-sized. CDR3 protein: CASSQEGVYGQPQHF. The DNA for the CDR3 is TGCGCCAGCAGCCAAGAGGGCGTTTACGGTCAGCCCCAGCATTTT. The gene calls are TRBV4-1 and TRBJ1-5; no firm D call. Germline-derived CDR1 and CDR2 are MGHRA and YSYEKL. This CDR3 has 15 residues. Deletions cut 0 bases from V and 6 bases from J, with 12 bases between.

The V gene is TRBV7-2, the J gene TRBJ2-7; TRBD2 matches at 8 bases. From germline, CDR1 is SGHTA and CDR2 FQGNSA. The J segment lost 1 base and the V segment lost 5 bases, leaving 4 bases of the junction unmatched. CDR3 length: 14 residues. CDR3 loop: CASSNREGSYEQYF. The DNA for the CDR3 is TGTGCCAGCAGCAACCGGGAGGGGTCCTACGAGCAGTACTTC.

V gene TRBV30 combines with J gene TRBJ1-6; D remains unclear. There are 19 residues in the CDR3. The V end was cut by 4 bases, the J end by 8 bases, with 30 bases between. Germline V gene sequence: CDR1 GTSNPN, CDR2 SVGIG (reference sequence). The chain's CDR3 is CAWTPNSGYHPSRDSPLHF. The CDR3 region has the DNA TGTGCCTGGACCCCAAACAGTGGTTACCACCCCTCCCGCGATTCACCCCTCCACTTT.